This T cell receptor (beta chain) was identified during a study of T cells in Graves' hyperthyroidism and ophthalmopathy. What was amplified from RNA transcripts were TCR beta CDR3 regions. A first-round RT-PCR of the TCR CDR3 used the HTBI primer set. TCRdb itself ran the multiplex PCR reads through MiXCR, one entry per CDR3 protein. The profile shows about 460,000 distinct CDR3 sequences, about 20% of them singletons. The CDR3 has 17 residues. Germline loops: CDR1 ENHRY, CDR2 SYGVKD. Trimming removed 0 bases from V and 6 bases from J; junction bases left unmatched: 6. The J gene is TRBJ1-5, the V gene TRBV10-3; 12 nucleotides align to TRBD1. This sequence originates from a woman between 65 and 79 years old with Graves' ophthalmopathy. Sequenced sample: blood. CDR3 loop: CAISESFGTGGGQPQHF. In DNA form, the CDR3 reads TGTGCCATCAGTGAGTCTTTCGGGACAGGGGGCGGTCAGCCCCAGCATTTT.